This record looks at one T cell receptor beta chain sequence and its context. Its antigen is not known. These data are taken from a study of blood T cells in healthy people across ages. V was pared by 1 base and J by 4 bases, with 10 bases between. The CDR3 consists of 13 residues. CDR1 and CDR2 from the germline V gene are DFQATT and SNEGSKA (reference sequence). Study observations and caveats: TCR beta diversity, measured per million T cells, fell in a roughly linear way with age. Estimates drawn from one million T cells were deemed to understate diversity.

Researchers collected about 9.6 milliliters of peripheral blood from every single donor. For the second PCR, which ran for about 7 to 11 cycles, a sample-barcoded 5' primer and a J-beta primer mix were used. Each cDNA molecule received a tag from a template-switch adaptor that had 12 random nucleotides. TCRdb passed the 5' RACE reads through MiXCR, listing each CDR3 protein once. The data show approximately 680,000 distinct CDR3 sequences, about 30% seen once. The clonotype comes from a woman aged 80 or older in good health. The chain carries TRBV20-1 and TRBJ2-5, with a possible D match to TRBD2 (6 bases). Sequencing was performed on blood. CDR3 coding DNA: TGCAGTGCTAGAGTCACTAGCAGAGAGACCCAGTACTTC. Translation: CSARVTSRETQYF.